Shown below are 10 T cell receptor beta chains from a single sample sequenced in a study of T cell repertoires in cytomegalovirus infection. These receptors lack a known antigen. MiXCR, run by TCRdb on the reads, gives a single entry per CDR3 protein. This repertoire shows tens of thousands of distinct CDR3 sequences, 20% found once; its top ten account for roughly 18%. What was sequenced was PBMCs, sequenced either directly or after in vitro stimulation (not recorded which). Receptors were obtained from a human donor in good health (CMV status not recorded). Some clones in this sample may be carry-over from other donors' samples.

The gene calls are TRBV2 and TRBJ2-3; 9 bases align to TRBD2. Unmatched junction bases numbered 7, after V lost 4 bases and J lost 5 bases. Germline values: CDR1 SNHLY, CDR2 FYNNEI. The CDR3 has 15 amino acids. CDR3 sequence reads: CASSAGGGAGDTQYF. DNA for the CDR3: TGTGCCAGCAGTGCCGGCGGGGGGGCCGGAGATACGCAGTATTTT. Full variable domain (missing parts from reference TRBV2 and TRBJ2-3): EPEVTQTPSHQVTQMGQEVILRCVPISNHLYFYWYRQILGQKVEFLVSFYNNEISEKSEIFDDQFSVERPDGSNFTLKIRSTKLEDSAMYFCASSAGGGAGDTQYFGPGTRLTVL.

The rearrangement links TRBV7-6 to TRBJ1-5; 7 bases match TRBD1. In germline, CDR1 is SGHVS, CDR2 FNYEAQ. The CDR3 consists of 14 residues. V lost 5 bases and J lost 3; bases outside the gene matches: 4. CDR3 amino acids: CASSRTGVNQPQHF. The CDR3 DNA reads as TGTGCCAGCAGCCGCACAGGGGTCAATCAGCCCCAGCATTTT.

This clonotype was seen only a few times. This chain connects TRBV29-1 to TRBJ1-2, with 8 bases identical to TRBD1. The CDR3 has 11 amino acids. The trim removed 8 bases at V and 8 bases at J, leaving 7 bases unmatched. Germline CDR1 is SQVTM and CDR2 is ANQGSEA. The CDR3 is CSTVGQGGYTF. CDR3 bases: TGCAGCACCGTCGGACAGGGAGGCTACACCTTC.

V and J are TRBV27 and TRBJ2-3; perhaps TRBD2 as D (5 bases). The CDR3 has 14 residues. Germline V gene data show CDR1 as MNHEY and CDR2 as SMNVEV (reference sequence). Trimming shortened V by 6 bases and J by 0 bases, and 10 bases separated the two germline ends. CDR3 loop: CASRTTRSTDTQYF. The CDR3 DNA is TGTGCCAGCAGGACTACCAGGAGCACAGATACGCAGTATTTT.

The V call is TRBV29-1, the J call TRBJ2-1; D is perhaps TRBD2 (5 bases). Trimming took 8 bases from V and 0 from J, leaving 14 bases between them. This CDR3 has 14 amino acids. Germline V gene sequence: CDR1 SQVTM, CDR2 ANQGSEA. The CDR3 nucleotides read TGCAGCTCAGGTCGGGATAGCTCCTACAATGAGCAGTTCTTC. Encoded protein: CSSGRDSSYNEQFF.

This clonotype was counted at least ten times. The CDR3 DNA reads TGCAGTGCTAGAGTGGCTAGATCGCAGTACTTC. Protein product: CSARVARSQYF. The V and J genes are TRBV20-1 and TRBJ2-7; no clear D gene. The V end was cut by 1 base, the J end by 9 bases, with 10 bases between. This CDR3 has 11 amino acids. Germline values: CDR1 DFQATT, CDR2 SNEGSKA (reference sequence).

This clonotype was observed at least ten times. The chain has TRBV6-2 or TRBV6-3 and TRBJ2-7, with 12 bases aligning to TRBD1. CDR3 length equals 15 residues. The V gene end was trimmed by 4 bases and the J gene end by 5 bases; junction bases not matched to a gene: 6. The V gene's germline CDR1 is MNHEY and CDR2 SVGEGT. CDR3 nucleotides: TGTGCCAGCAGTTCTCCGGGACAGGGGGCGGACGAGCAGTACTTC. Protein sequence: CASSSPGQGADEQYF.

The chain has TRBV29-1 and TRBJ2-2; D perhaps matches TRBD1 (6 bases). The CDR3 has 15 amino acids. The V gene lost 1 base and the J gene lost 4 bases, with 13 bases spanning the gap. CDR1 and CDR2 from the germline V gene are SQVTM and ANQGSEA. The CDR3 here is CSVEVTGLGTGELFF. CDR3 bases: TGCAGCGTTGAAGTCACAGGGTTGGGCACCGGGGAGCTGTTTTTT.

V is TRBV12-3 or TRBV12-4 and J is TRBJ1-2; 7 bases map to TRBD1. J gave up 4 bases and V 6 bases, and 5 bases lay outside the gene matches. CDR3 length equals 13 residues. The CDR3 DNA reads TGTGCCAGCAGAGGGTACAGGGGCTATGGCTACACCTTC. Its translation is CASRGYRGYGYTF.

This clonotype was detected many times. This sequence joins TRBV7-2 and TRBJ2-2; D remains ambiguous. Trimming took off 2 bases at V and 5 bases at J, with 9 bases between the two ends. The length of the CDR3 is 14 residues. Germline assignment: CDR1 SGHTA and CDR2 FQGNSA. The CDR3 DNA follows: TGTGCCAGCAGCTTAAGGCCAGCAACCGGGGAGCTGTTTTTT. This sequence encodes CASSLRPATGELFF.